This T cell receptor (beta chain) was sequenced in a study of control samples from healthy donors and cancer patients. This CDR3 is built from 12 residues. Germline values: CDR1 DFQATT, CDR2 SNEGSKA (reference sequence). The V gene end was trimmed by 3 bases and the J gene end by 6 bases; junction bases not matched to a gene: 3. The method was immunoSEQ multiplex PCR; TCRdb's version includes in-frame clones alone and lacks a portion of them. The sample holds about 28,000 clones, roughly 89% seen once. The specimen was PBMCs. This TCR was sampled from a man aged 50 to 59 with lung cancer. The chain recombines TRBV20-1 with TRBJ1-1, with 8 bases lining up with TRBD1. The DNA of the CDR3 is TGCAGTGCTAGTTCGGGACAGGCTGAAGCTTTCTTT. It yields the protein CSASSGQAEAFF.